This passage covers 27 T cell receptor beta chains from one sample sequenced in a study of tumor-infiltrating lymphocytes in primary liver carcinoma. TCR beta cDNA was made from approximately 500 ng total RNA with a constant-region primer. Nested multiplex PCR, run for three rounds with slightly modified ARM-PCR, yielded TCR beta libraries. TRBV1-TRBV30 forward primers paired with a C-beta reverse primer were used in the first two PCR rounds, which ran about 11 cycles each. TCRdb reprocessed the multiplex PCR reads with MiXCR, giving one entry per CDR3 protein. The sample lists hundreds of thousands of distinct CDR3 sequences, around 50% seen once, with 15% to 20% in the top ten. Germline DNA was also extracted, and blood RNA was taken from unsorted whole blood. The specimen sequenced was peripheral blood. Every receptor here comes from a woman aged 25 to 45 with primary liver carcinoma and hepatitis B virus infection.

The gene calls are TRBV12-3 or TRBV12-4 and TRBJ1-1; TRBD1 might be the D (5 bases). This CDR3 comprises 14 residues. Trimming took off 4 bases at V and 7 bases at J, with 16 bases between the two ends. In DNA, the CDR3 is TGTGCCAGCAGTTGGGACTCCTACAGGCATGAAGCTTTCTTT. Encoded protein: CASSWDSYRHEAFF.

Comments on this clonotype: Since a much larger clone is just one base distant, this may be a read error. A read error is likely, as this CDR3 ends without the conserved phenylalanine or tryptophan. The chain is built from TRBV11-2 and TRBJ2-4; D possibly corresponds to TRBD1 (5 bases). This CDR3 region has 15 residues. Germline-derived CDR1 and CDR2 are SGHAT and FQNNGV. The germline V and J ends were trimmed by 6 bases and 5 bases, with 17 bases remaining between them. CDR3 protein: CASSTFKDNENIQYI. Here the CDR3 DNA reads TGTGCCAGCAGTACCTTCAAGGACAACGAAAACATTCAGTACATC.

This clonotype was detected a few times. CDR3 loop: CASSQRDSGANVLTF. The CDR3 DNA sequence: TGTGCCAGCAGCCAACGGGACTCTGGGGCCAACGTCCTGACTTTC. V usage is TRBV5-5 and J usage is TRBJ2-6; D possibly corresponds to TRBD2 (5 bases). The ends were cut back, 4 bases at V and 0 bases at J, with 8 bases in the middle. Germline loops: CDR1 SGHKS, CDR2 YYEKEE (reference sequence). There are 15 residues in the CDR3.

On this clonotype itself: Its ends do not fully match the called genes, so a read error is possible. The chain joins TRBV6-2 or TRBV6-3 to TRBJ2-6; no definite D call. The CDR3 has 16 residues. The germline V gene has CDR1 MNHEY and CDR2 SVGEGT. CDR3 nucleotide sequence: TGTGCCAACAGTACGGGCAGTTCAGGAGGGGCCAACGTCCTGACTTTC. The encoded protein is CANSTGSSGGANVLTF.

About this clonotype itself: The conserved final phenylalanine or tryptophan is absent from the CDR3, which likely points to a read error. The chain has TRBV6-5 and TRBJ1-2; D might be TRBD1 (5 bases). Germline lookup yields CDR1 MNHEY and CDR2 SVGAGI. This CDR3 is 16 amino acids long. The CDR3 DNA sequence: TGTTCCAGCAGTTACAGGCAGGGATCCTATTTTAATGGCTACACCCTC. Protein product: CSSSYRQGSYFNGYTL.

The chain couples TRBV11-2 to TRBJ2-1; tentative D call: TRBD2 (5 bases). The CDR3 is made up of 17 amino acids. Trimming shortened V by 3 bases and J by 5 bases, and 20 bases separated the two germline ends. The germline V gene has CDR1 SGHAT and CDR2 FQNNGV. CDR3 loop: CASSLAVGVGVHNEQFF. CDR3 bases: TGTGCCAGCAGCTTGGCCGTAGGAGTGGGAGTACACAATGAGCAGTTCTTC.

Concerning this clonotype: An end of the junction differs from the germline gene, which may be a read error. V and J are TRBV12-3 or TRBV12-4 and TRBJ1-4; tentative D call: TRBD1 (5 bases). The length of the CDR3 is 14 residues. The CDR3 DNA sequence: TGTGCCAGCAGTTACAGGTCAACTAGTGAAAAACTGTTTTTT. Residues: CASSYRSTSEKLFF.

This chain joins TRBV11-2 and TRBJ2-1, with D possibly being TRBD2 (5 bases). V lost 5 bases and J lost 2, with 19 bases in between. This CDR3 is 17 amino acids long. CDR1 and CDR2 from the germline V gene are SGHAT and FQNNGV. In nucleotides, the CDR3 is TGTGCCAGCAGCACCTCGGTACCGGGGAGTGCCTACAATGAGCAGTTCTTC. Protein sequence: CASSTSVPGSAYNEQFF.

A word on this clonotype: Since a much larger clone is just one base distant, this may be a read error. The chain couples TRBV6-5 to TRBJ2-3, with no clear D. This CDR3 spans 14 amino acids. V was cut by 2 bases and J by 4 bases, with 10 bases left in between. Germline lookup yields CDR1 MNHEY and CDR2 SVGAGI. CDR3 DNA: TGTGCCAGCAGTTACCTCCAAGAAGCAGATACGCAGTATTTT. Protein sequence: CASSYLQEADTQYF.

Turning to this clonotype: No conserved phenylalanine or tryptophan is present at the end of the CDR3, so a read error is the likely explanation. The DNA is omitted, as the CDR3 cannot be located on it reliably, and the CDR3 follows TCRdb's listing. The V call is TRBV4-1, the J call TRBJ2-7; the table calls TRBD1, which could not be checked here. From germline, CDR1 is MGHRA and CDR2 YSYEKL. The CDR3 is 13 amino acids long, termini counted. CDR3 amino acids: CASSYGTDYEQCL.

This clonotype was detected only once. This may come from a read error, since a much larger clone is one base off. This sequence joins TRBV12-3 or TRBV12-4 and TRBJ2-1; maybe TRBD1 (6 bases). The CDR3 runs to 15 residues. Trimming cost V 6 bases and J 3 bases, with 15 bases left between them. CDR3 loop: CASRTTWGLYNEQFF. The CDR3 region has the DNA TGTGCCAGCAGGACGACATGGGGGCTCTACAATGAGCAGTTCTTC.

The V gene is TRBV28, the J gene TRBJ2-7, with a possible D match to TRBD2 (5 bases). Germline V gene sequence: CDR1 MDHEN, CDR2 SYDVKM. The CDR3 is 13 residues long. The V and J ends lost 1 base and 6 bases respectively, with 10 bases between them. This CDR3 is CASSLSRAGEQYF. CDR3 nucleotides: TGTGCCAGCAGTTTATCAAGGGCGGGCGAGCAGTACTTC. Filled out from reference TRBV28 and TRBJ2-7, the complete variable domain reads DVKVTQSSRYLVKRTGEKVFLECVQDMDHENMFWYRQDPGLGLRLIYFSYDVKMKEKGDIPEGYSVSREKKERFSLILESASTNQTSMYLCASSLSRAGEQYFGPGTRLTVT.

Many counts were recorded for this clonotype. The J gene is TRBJ2-7, the V gene TRBV29-1; 7 bases agree with TRBD1. This CDR3 has 13 residues. Germline trimming cut 7 bases from V and 4 bases from J; bases unmatched to any gene: 10. Germline lookup yields CDR1 SQVTM and CDR2 ANQGSEA. The CDR3 region is CSAQQGPNYEQYF. Here the CDR3 DNA reads TGCAGCGCCCAACAGGGGCCCAATTACGAGCAGTACTTC.

This clonotype has ten or more counts. The J gene is TRBJ1-1, the V gene TRBV6-1, with no clear D. The V end lost 5 bases, the J end lost 3 bases, and 19 bases lay between the germline ends. Germline CDR1 is MNHNS and CDR2 is SASEGT. The CDR3 loop spans 16 amino acids. Here the CDR3 reads CASSPPRRWGDTEAFF. The CDR3 coding sequence is TGTGCCAGCAGTCCCCCCCGGCGGTGGGGAGACACTGAAGCTTTCTTT.

As concerns this clonotype: A read error may account for a junction end that differs from germline. CDR3 in amino acids: CASSALHVNSRNEQLF. The CDR3 nucleotides read TGTGCCAGCAGTGCTCTGCATGTCAACTCTCGCAATGAGCAGCTCTTC. The chain has TRBV6-1 and TRBJ2-1; D is ambiguous. The CDR3 is 16 residues long. Germline CDR1 and CDR2: MNHNS and SASEGT.

J is TRBJ1-3 and V is TRBV11-2; TRBD1 matches 8 bases. CDR3 size: 16 residues. J lost 0 bases, V lost 4 bases, and 5 bases had no gene match. The germline CDR1 and CDR2 sequences are SGHAT and FQNNGV. CDR3 sequence reads: CASSSGQGYSGNTIYF. Written as DNA, the CDR3 is TGTGCCAGCAGCTCCGGACAGGGCTACTCTGGAAACACCATATATTTT.

This clonotype came up many times. J is TRBJ2-1 and V is TRBV11-3; 8 nucleotides align to TRBD1. With 4 bases clipped from V and 7 bases from J, the junction kept 9 bases outside the gene matches. The CDR3 extends over 15 amino acids. Germline CDR1 reads SGHNT; CDR2 reads YENEEA. The CDR3 DNA follows: TGTGCCAGCAGCTCAAGGACAGGGCATGTGAATGAGCAGTTCTTC. Its protein is CASSSRTGHVNEQFF.

Regarding this clonotype: One end of the junction is discordant with germline, which a read error may explain. The J gene is TRBJ2-1, the V gene TRBV4-2, with 9 bases aligning to TRBD2. This CDR3 is 20 amino acids long. Germline loops: CDR1 LGHNA, CDR2 YNFKEQ. The CDR3, as DNA: TGTGCCAGCGGCCAAGATTTGTACGTGGGGCTAGCGGGGCGTTACAATGAGCAGTTCTTC. Translated: CASGQDLYVGLAGRYNEQFF.

The count of this clonotype is one. The rearrangement links TRBV7-9 to TRBJ2-1, with TRBD1 identical over 7 bases. This CDR3 region has 16 residues. J gave up 5 bases and V 4 bases, and 11 bases lay outside the gene matches. Germline CDR1 is SEHNR and CDR2 is FQNEAQ (reference sequence). The CDR3 DNA reads TGTGCCAGCAGCTCGAGGCAGGGACAGTCGAACAATGAGCAGTTCTTC. Encoded protein: CASSSRQGQSNNEQFF.

This clonotype showed up just a few times. The gene calls are TRBV11-3 and TRBJ2-1; D not certain. Looked up from germline, CDR1 is SGHNT and CDR2 is YENEEA. V dropped 5 bases and J dropped 6 bases, with 26 bases sitting between them. The CDR3 has 18 amino acids. CDR3 DNA sequence: TGTGCCAGCAGCCTCGGCCAAGTAATAGGCAATAGTTTCAATGAGCAGTTCTTC. Its protein product is CASSLGQVIGNSFNEQFF.

Concerning this clonotype: The germline gene is not matched at one end of the junction; a read error may be the cause. The genes are TRBV11-2 and TRBJ2-1, with D possibly being TRBD1 or TRBD2 (6 bases each). The CDR3 consists of 14 residues. The germline CDR1 and CDR2 sequences are SGHAT and FQNNGV. The CDR3 is CTSSLGGSHDEQFF. The CDR3 region has the DNA TGTACCAGCAGCTTAGGGGGGAGCCACGATGAGCAGTTCTTC.

The CDR3 sequence: CASSQTIGGEAFF. CDR3 sequence (DNA): TGTGCCAGCAGCCAGACGATTGGGGGTGAAGCTTTCTTT. The V gene is TRBV7-9, the J gene TRBJ1-1; possibly TRBD1 for D (5 bases). The CDR3 is 13 amino acids. V was shortened by 5 bases and J by 7 bases, with 14 bases between the two germline ends. The germline gives CDR1 SEHNR, CDR2 FQNEAQ (reference sequence).

This chain links TRBV6-1 with TRBJ2-1; TRBD1 might be the D (9 bases). Germline V CDR1 and CDR2: MNHNS, SASEGT. This CDR3 has 18 residues. V lost 10 bases to trimming and J lost 2 bases, with 27 bases between them. CDR3 DNA sequence: TGTGCCATCAGAGAGACAGGGGGTGGGGGACTAGCCTACAATGAGCAGTTCTTC. This gives the protein CAIRETGGGGLAYNEQFF.

The V call is TRBV11-2, the J call TRBJ2-7, with TRBD1 identical over 7 bases. Trimming removed 5 bases from V and 5 bases from J; junction bases left unmatched: 6. Germline V lookup: CDR1 SGHAT, CDR2 FQNNGV. This CDR3 is built from 13 residues. CDR3 nucleotides: TGTGCCAGCAGCATTACTGGACAGGACGAGCAGTACTTC. The encoded protein is CASSITGQDEQYF.

This clonotype was seen many times. The gene calls are TRBV6-1 and TRBJ2-1; D gene uncertain. CDR1 and CDR2 (germline): MNHNS, SASEGT. The V end was cut by 2 bases, the J end by 7 bases, with 15 bases between. The CDR3 consists of 15 residues. CDR3 in DNA: TGTGCCAGCAGTGAATCCACGGGTTTCAGGAATGAGCAGTTCTTC. Protein product: CASSESTGFRNEQFF.

Remarks on this clonotype: A much larger clone lies one base from this, so it may be a read error. V gene TRBV30 combines with J gene TRBJ2-3; no firm D call. With 2 bases removed from V and 4 bases from J, the gap between germline ends came to 16 bases. This CDR3 spans 15 amino acids. Germline V gene data show CDR1 as GTSNPN and CDR2 as SVGIG (reference sequence). The CDR3 nucleotides read TGTGCCTGGAGTTCTGTCGAGAGGATTGCAGATACGCAGTATTTT. Its protein product is CAWSSVERIADTQYF. Based on the CDR3 plus reference TRBV30 and TRBJ2-3, the full variable domain is SQTIHQWPATLVQPVGSPLSLECTVEGTSNPNLYWYRQAAGRGLQLLFYSVGIGQISSEVPQNLSASRPQDRQFILSSKKLLLSDSGFYLCAWSSVERIADTQYFGPGTRLTVL.

Points on this clonotype: Mismatch with germline at one junction end may stem from a read error. This sequence joins TRBV7-3 and TRBJ1-1, with 7 bases fitting TRBD1. The germline V gene encodes CDR1 SGHTA and CDR2 FQGTGA. The length of the CDR3 is 13 residues. The CDR3 protein is CATQTGPNTEPFF. The CDR3 bases are TGTGCCACCCAGACAGGGCCTAACACTGAACCTTTCTTT.